This TCR beta chain was observed in a study of CD8+CD57+ T cells in acquired aplastic anemia. Overall study: Sorted CD4+ and CD8+ cells gave an average of about 3 ug of DNA. Researchers reported that healthy donors averaged approximately 10 million reads for CD4+ cells. Findings and caveats of the study: Patients and controls shared under 30 CD8+ CDR3 sequences, highly expressed in patients.

Genomic DNA was employed as the template in profiling TCR beta VDJ and CDR3. TCRdb called the reads again in MiXCR, with one record for every CDR3 protein. The sample has about 220,000 distinct CDR3 sequences, roughly 35% seen once; the top ten hold roughly 1.1%. The table lists this clonotype with a count of one. Its specificity is not known. The V end lost 5 bases, the J end lost 8 bases, and 15 bases lay between the germline ends. Germline lookup yields CDR1 LNHNV and CDR2 YYDKDF (reference sequence). The CDR3 runs 13 residues. Sequencing was performed on sorted CD4+, CD8+, or CD8+CD57+ T cells (not recorded which) from PBMCs. This TCR came from a human donor in good health, serving as a control. This chain joins TRBV15 and TRBJ1-2, with D perhaps TRBD1 (5 bases). The CDR3, as DNA: TGTGCCACCAGCGCGTCCAGGGTCGGGGGCTACACCTTC. It yields the protein CATSASRVGGYTF. Filled out from reference TRBV15 and TRBJ1-2, the complete variable domain reads DAMVIQNPRYQVTQFGKPVTLSCSQTLNHNVMYWYQQKSSQAPKLLFHYYDKDFNNEADTPDNFQSRRPNTSFCFLDIRSPGLGDTAMYLCATSASRVGGYTFGSGTRLTVV.